The subject of this entry is one T cell receptor (beta chain). Its antigen is unknown. The source of the sample is a study of cytotoxic CD8 clonotypes in ibrutinib-treated CLL. Looking at the study overall: Response material was collected after a median around 12 months of treatment, range 6 to 36.

Using immunoSEQ multiplex PCR, the repertoire was profiled, and TCRdb retains in-frame clones only, with some absent. The sample records fewer than 400,000 clones, 67% being singletons. Germline V gene sequence: CDR1 MGHRA, CDR2 YSYEKL. The CDR3 consists of 18 residues. Trimming took 0 bases from V and 2 from J; bases not matched to a gene: 9. Study-wide points: Exceeding age-matched healthy donors, baseline clonality also tracked the counts of circulating CD8+ T cells. Clonality increased with ibrutinib response but returned toward baseline at progression. Samples were collected at differing times from sustained-remission and progressing patients.

V is TRBV4-1 and J is TRBJ2-1; 8 bases agree with TRBD2. This sequence originates from a human donor with chronic lymphocytic leukemia. Material: PBMCs, obtained after 36 months of ibrutinib treatment. The CDR3 spells CASSQDYPPGGPYNEQFF. In nucleotides, the CDR3 is TGCGCCAGCAGCCAAGATTATCCGCCGGGAGGGCCCTACAATGAGCAGTTCTTC.